This entry is about one T cell receptor (beta chain). Its antigen is not known. Treatment of the sample: approximately 11-day PBMC culture with coronavirus spike peptide pools or control peptides (ViraFEST assay). Fresh IL-2 medium replaced half the culture medium on days 3 and 7. The assay that was used to sequence DNA from cultured CD4+ T cells was the Oncomine TCR Beta short-read assay. It was from cultured CD4+ T cells that genomic DNA was extracted. TCRdb re-called the PCR reads through MiXCR, storing one row per CDR3 protein. The sample holds roughly 4,200 distinct CDR3 sequences; roughly 20% are singletons and the top ten take around 19%. CDR1 is MNHEY, CDR2 SVGEGT, per germline. Trimming removed 6 bases at V and 4 bases at J, with 12 bases between. The CDR3 consists of 14 residues. This sample stems from a study of vaccination and CD4 T cells after COVID-19. About the research overall: The convalescent population consisted of six males and four females, two of whom were of Hispanic ethnicity.

The receptor comes from a human donor who had recovered from COVID-19. The chain joins TRBV6-2 or TRBV6-3 to TRBJ1-4; a weak D match, TRBD1 (5 bases). The material sequenced was CD4+ T cells from blood, cultured in vitro. The chain's CDR3 is CASSRDLSNEKLFF. The CDR3 bases are TGTGCCAGCAGCCGGGACCTTAGTAATGAAAAACTGTTTTTT.